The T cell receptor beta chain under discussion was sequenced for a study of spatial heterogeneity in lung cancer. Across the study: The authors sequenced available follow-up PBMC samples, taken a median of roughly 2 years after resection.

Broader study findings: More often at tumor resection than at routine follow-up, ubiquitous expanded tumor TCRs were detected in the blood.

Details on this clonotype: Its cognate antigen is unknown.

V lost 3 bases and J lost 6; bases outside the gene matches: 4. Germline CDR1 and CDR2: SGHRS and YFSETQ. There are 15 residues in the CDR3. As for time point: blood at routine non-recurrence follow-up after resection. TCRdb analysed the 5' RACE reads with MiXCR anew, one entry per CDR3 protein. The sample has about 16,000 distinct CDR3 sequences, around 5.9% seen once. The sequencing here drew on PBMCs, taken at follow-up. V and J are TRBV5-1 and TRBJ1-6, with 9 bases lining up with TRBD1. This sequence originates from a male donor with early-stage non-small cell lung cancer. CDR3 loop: CASSSGQGGNSPLHF. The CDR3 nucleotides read TGCGCCAGCAGCTCGGGACAGGGTGGTAATTCACCCCTCCACTTT.